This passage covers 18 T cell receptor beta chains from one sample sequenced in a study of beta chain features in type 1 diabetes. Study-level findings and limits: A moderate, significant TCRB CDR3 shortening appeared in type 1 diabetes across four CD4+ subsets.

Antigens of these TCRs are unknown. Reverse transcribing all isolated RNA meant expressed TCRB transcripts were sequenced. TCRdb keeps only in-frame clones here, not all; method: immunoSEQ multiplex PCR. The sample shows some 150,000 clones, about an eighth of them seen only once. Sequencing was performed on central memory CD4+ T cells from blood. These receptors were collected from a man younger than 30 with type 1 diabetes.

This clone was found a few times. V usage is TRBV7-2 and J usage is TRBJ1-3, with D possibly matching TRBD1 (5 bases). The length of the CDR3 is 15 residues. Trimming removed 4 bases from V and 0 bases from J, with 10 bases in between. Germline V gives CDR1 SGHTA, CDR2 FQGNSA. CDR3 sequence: CASSSGRSSGNTIYF. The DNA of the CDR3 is TGTGCCAGCAGCTCGGGACGGAGCTCTGGAAACACCATATATTTT.

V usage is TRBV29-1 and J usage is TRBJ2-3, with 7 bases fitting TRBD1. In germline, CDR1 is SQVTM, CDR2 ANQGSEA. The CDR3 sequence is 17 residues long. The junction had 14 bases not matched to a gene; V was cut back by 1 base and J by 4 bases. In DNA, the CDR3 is TGCAGCGTTGAAGGACCACAGGAAATACAGGGGCCAGATACGCAGTATTTT. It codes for CSVEGPQEIQGPDTQYF.

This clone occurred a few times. CDR3 sequence reads: CASSYERTRWDSAGYNEQFF. The CDR3 nucleotides read TGCGCCAGCAGCTACGAGAGGACTAGATGGGACAGTGCGGGGTACAATGAGCAGTTCTTC. V usage is TRBV5-1 and J usage is TRBJ2-1, with D perhaps matching TRBD1 or TRBD2 (7 bases each). The germline gives CDR1 SGHRS, CDR2 YFSETQ. V lost 3 bases, J lost 4 bases, and 29 bases lay in between. CDR3 length: 20 residues.

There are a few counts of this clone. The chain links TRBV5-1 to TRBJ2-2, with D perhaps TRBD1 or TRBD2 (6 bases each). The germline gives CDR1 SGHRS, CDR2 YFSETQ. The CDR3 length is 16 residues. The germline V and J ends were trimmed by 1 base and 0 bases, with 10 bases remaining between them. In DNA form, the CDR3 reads TGCGCCAGCAGCTTGTGGGGGGCAGCGAACACCGGGGAGCTGTTTTTT. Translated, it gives CASSLWGAANTGELFF.

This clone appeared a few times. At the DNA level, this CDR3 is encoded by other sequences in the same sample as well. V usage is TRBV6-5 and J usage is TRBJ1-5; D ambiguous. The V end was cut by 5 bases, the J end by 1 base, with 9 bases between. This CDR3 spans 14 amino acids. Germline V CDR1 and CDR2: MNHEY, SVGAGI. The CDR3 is CASSRGGSNQPQHF. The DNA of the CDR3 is TGTGCCAGCAGTCGAGGAGGGAGCAATCAGCCCCAGCATTTT.

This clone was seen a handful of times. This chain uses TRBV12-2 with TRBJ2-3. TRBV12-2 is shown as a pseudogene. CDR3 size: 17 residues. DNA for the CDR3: TGTGCAAGTCGCTTAACCTCCAGCAGTACTAGCACAGATACGCAGTATTTT. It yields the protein CASRLTSSSTSTDTQYF.

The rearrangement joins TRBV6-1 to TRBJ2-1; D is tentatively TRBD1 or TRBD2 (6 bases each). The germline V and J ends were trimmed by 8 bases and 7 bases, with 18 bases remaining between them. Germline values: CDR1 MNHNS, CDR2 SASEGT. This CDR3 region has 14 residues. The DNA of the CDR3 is TGTGCCAGCTTTCATGGAGGGGGAACTAATGAGCAGTTCTTC. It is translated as CASFHGGGTNEQFF.

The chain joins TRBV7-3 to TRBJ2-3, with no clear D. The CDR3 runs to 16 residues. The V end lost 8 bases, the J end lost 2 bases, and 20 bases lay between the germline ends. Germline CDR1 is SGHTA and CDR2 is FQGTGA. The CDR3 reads CASGGRSLGYTDTQYF. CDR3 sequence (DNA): TGTGCCAGCGGCGGCAGGAGCTTGGGCTACACAGATACGCAGTATTTT.

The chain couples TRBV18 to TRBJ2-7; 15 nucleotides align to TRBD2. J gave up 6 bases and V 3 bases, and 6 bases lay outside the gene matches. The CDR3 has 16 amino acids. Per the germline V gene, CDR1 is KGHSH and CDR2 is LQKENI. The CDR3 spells CASSPGLAGGPIEQYF. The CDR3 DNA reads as TGTGCCAGCTCACCGGGACTAGCGGGGGGCCCGATCGAGCAGTACTTC.

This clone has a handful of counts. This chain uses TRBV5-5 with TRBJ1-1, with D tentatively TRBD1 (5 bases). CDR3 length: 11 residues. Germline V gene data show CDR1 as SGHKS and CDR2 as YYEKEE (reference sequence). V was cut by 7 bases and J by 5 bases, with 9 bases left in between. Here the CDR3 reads CASGRATEAFF. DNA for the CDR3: TGTGCCAGCGGCAGGGCGACTGAAGCTTTCTTT.

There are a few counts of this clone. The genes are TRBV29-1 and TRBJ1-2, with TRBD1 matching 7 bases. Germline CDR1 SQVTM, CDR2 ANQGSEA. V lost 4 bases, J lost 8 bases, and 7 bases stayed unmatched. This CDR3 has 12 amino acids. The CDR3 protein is CSVVQTGIGYTF. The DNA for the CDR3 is TGCAGCGTTGTCCAGACAGGGATAGGCTACACCTTC.

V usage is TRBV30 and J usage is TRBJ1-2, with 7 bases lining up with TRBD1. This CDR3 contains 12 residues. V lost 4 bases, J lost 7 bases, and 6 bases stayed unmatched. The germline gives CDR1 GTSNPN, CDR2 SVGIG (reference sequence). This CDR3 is CAWTGQRGGYTF. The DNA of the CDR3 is TGTGCCTGGACGGGACAGCGGGGTGGCTACACCTTC.

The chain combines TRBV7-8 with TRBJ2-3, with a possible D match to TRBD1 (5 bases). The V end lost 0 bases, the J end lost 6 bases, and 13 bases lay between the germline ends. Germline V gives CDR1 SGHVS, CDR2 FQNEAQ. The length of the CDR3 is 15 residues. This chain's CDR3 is CASSLADGRVDTQYF. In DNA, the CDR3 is TGTGCCAGCAGCTTAGCCGATGGCAGGGTTGATACGCAGTATTTT.

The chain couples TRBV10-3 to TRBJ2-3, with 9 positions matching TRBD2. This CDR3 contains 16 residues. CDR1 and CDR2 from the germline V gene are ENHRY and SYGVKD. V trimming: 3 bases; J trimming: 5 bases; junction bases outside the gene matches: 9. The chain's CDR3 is CAISDSTRGGGDTQYF. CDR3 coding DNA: TGTGCCATCAGTGATTCTACGCGGGGGGGCGGAGATACGCAGTATTTT.

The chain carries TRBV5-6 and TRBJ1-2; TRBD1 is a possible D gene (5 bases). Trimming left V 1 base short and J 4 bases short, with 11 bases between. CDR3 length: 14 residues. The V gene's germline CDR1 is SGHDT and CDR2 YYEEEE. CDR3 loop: CASSLIQGFYGYTF. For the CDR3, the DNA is TGTGCCAGCAGCTTGATTCAGGGCTTCTATGGCTACACCTTC.

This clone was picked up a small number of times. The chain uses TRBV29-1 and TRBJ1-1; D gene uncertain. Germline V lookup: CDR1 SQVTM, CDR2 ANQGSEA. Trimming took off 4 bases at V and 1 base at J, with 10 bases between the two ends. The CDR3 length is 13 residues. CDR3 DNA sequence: TGCAGCGTTGGTTTCTCAGCGAACACTGAAGCTTTCTTT. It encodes CSVGFSANTEAFF.

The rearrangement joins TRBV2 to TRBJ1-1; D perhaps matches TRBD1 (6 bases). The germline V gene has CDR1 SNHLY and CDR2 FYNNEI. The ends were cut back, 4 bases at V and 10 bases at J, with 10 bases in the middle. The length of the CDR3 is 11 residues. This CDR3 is CASSGGPGAFF. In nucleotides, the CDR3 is TGTGCCAGCAGTGGGGGGCCCGGAGCTTTCTTT.

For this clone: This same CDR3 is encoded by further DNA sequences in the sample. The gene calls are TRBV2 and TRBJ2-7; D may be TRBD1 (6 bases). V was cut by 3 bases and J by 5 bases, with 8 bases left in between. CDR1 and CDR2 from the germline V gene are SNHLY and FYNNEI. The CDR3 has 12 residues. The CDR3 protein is CASSDRGNEQYF. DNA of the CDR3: TGTGCCAGCAGTGACAGGGGCAACGAGCAGTACTTC.